This T cell receptor beta chain appears in the sequencing data of a study of T cells in women clearing cervical HPV infection. At the level of the study: Controls gave blood once infection was undetectable; cases at lesion identification. Findings and caveats of the study: Timing of associations relative to infection is unclear; T-cell subsets were not isolated. Unknown T-cell numbers per sample may underlie the richness differences. TRBV6-7 relative abundance averaged about 0.11% in cases and 0.15% to 0.2% in controls.

V was clipped by 2 bases and J by 5 bases, with 19 bases between them. Germline V gene sequence: CDR1 DFQATT, CDR2 SNEGSKA (reference sequence). The CDR3 consists of 15 residues. Some clones are missing from TCRdb's copy, which holds only in-frame ones; the method was immunoSEQ multiplex PCR. Its clone listing holds 49,000 or so clones. On this clone: Its specificity is not known. The CDR3 end falls 3 residues outside the read, so it is completed with the germline J gene.

The clonotype was recovered from a woman between 18 and 69 years old with a cervical HPV16 infection that either progressed to CIN3+ or cleared (not recorded which). The chain uses TRBV20-1 and TRBJ2-7; TRBD1 or TRBD2 may be the D gene (7 bases each). The sample was blood buffy coat. The chain's CDR3 is CSARQWKGGGDEQYF. The CDR3 bases that were read are TGCAGTGCTAGACAGTGGAAGGGAGGGGGCGACGAG.